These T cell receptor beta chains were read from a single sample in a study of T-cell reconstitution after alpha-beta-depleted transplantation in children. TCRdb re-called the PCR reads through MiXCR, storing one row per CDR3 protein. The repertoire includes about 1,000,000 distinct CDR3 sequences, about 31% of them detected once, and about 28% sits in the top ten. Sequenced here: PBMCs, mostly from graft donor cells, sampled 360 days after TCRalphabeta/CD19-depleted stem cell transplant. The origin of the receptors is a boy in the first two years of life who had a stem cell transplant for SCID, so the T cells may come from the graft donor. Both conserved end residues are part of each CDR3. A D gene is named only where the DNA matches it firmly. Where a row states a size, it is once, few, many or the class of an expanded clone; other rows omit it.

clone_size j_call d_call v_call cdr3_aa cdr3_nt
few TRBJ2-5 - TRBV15 CATSRDDGEETQYF TGTGCCACCAGCAGAGATGACGGGGAAGAGACCCAGTACTTC
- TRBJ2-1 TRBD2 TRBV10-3 CAISDRGAYNEQFF TGTGCCATCAGTGATCGGGGGGCCTACAATGAGCAGTTCTTC
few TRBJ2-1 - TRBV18 CASSPRYVNEQFF TGTGCCAGCTCACCACGGTACGTTAATGAGCAGTTCTTC
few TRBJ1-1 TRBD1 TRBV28 CASSPLTGKNTEAFF TGTGCCAGCAGTCCGCTGACAGGGAAGAACACTGAAGCTTTCTTT
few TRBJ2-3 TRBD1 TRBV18 CASSPRQGQNTDTQYF TGTGCCAGCTCACCACGACAGGGTCAGAACACAGATACGCAGTATTTT
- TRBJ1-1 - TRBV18 CASSPPMVLNTEAFF TGTGCCAGCTCACCACCAATGGTGTTGAACACTGAAGCTTTCTTT
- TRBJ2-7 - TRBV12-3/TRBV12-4 CASSKITPEQYF TGTGCCAGCAGTAAAATAACACCCGAGCAGTACTTC
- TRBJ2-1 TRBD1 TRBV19 CASSKGAAYNEQFF TGTGCCAGTAGTAAGGGGGCTGCTTACAATGAGCAGTTCTTC
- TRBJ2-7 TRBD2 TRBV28 CASSLGASGIYEQYF TGTGCCAGCAGTTTAGGTGCTAGCGGCATCTACGAGCAGTACTTC
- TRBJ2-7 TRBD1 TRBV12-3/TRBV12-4 CASSSTGTGGGYEQYF TGTGCCAGCAGTAGTACCGGGACAGGGGGAGGCTACGAGCAGTACTTC
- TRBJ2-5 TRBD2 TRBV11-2 CASSLDLAGTYQETQYF TGTGCCAGCAGCTTAGACCTAGCGGGGACCTACCAAGAGACCCAGTACTTC
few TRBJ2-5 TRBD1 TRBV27 CASSPRGRFGETQYF TGTGCCAGCAGTCCGAGGGGGCGGTTTGGGGAGACCCAGTACTTC
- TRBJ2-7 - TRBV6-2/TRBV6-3 CAGSPRTAYEQYF TGTGCCGGCAGTCCCAGGACAGCCTACGAGCAGTACTTC
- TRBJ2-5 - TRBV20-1 CSASGRRKGETQYF TGCAGTGCTTCTGGACGGAGGAAGGGAGAGACCCAGTACTTC
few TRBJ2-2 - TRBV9 CASSVEGAFTGELFF TGTGCCAGCAGCGTAGAGGGAGCTTTCACCGGGGAGCTGTTTTTT
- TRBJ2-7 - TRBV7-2 CASSPQAHEQYF TGTGCCAGCAGCCCCCAGGCCCACGAGCAGTACTTC
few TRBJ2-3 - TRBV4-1 CASSQGTRAAKADTQYF TGCGCCAGCAGCCAAGGGACCCGAGCAGCGAAGGCAGATACGCAGTATTTT